This T cell receptor beta chain was found in a study of blood T cell repertoires in COVID-19. Study at large: COVID-19 samples from acute and convalescent phases originated in the United States, Italy and Spain. PBMCs, B-cell-depleted T cells, or T cells provided the cDNA or gDNA that made up the material.

The germline V gene has CDR1 MNHNY and CDR2 SVGAGI (reference sequence). Trimming removed 6 bases at V and 6 bases at J, with 17 bases between. This CDR3 is built from 15 residues. Authors' processing steps: Estimated nucleated cell counts came from reference gene primer amplification. Profiling relied on immunoSEQ multiplex PCR, and the TCRdb table lists in-frame clones only, not all of them. The V and J calls and clone size are taken from that table; D and trimming were inferred from the DNA. This sample has 140,000 to 150,000 clones; about 85% occur once, and the top ten carry roughly 3%. The clonotype comes from a woman in her thirties or forties with active or convalescent COVID-19. Sample: peripheral blood. The rearrangement joins TRBV6-6 to TRBJ1-4; the D gene is possibly TRBD1 (6 bases). Here the CDR3 DNA reads TGTGCCAGCAGAGGGAGGGGGAGACGGGATGAAAAACTGTTTTTT. This codes for CASRGRGRRDEKLFF.